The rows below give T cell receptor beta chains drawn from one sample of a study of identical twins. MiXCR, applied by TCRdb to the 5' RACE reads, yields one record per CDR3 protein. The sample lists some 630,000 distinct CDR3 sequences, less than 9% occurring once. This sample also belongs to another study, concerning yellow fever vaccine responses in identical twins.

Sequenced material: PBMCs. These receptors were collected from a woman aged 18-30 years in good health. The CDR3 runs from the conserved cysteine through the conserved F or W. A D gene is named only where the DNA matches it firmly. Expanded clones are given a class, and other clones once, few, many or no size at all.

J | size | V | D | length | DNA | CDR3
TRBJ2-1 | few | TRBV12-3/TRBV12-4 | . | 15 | TGTGCCAGCAGTTTATTGAATGGGGCCTACAATGAGCAGTTCTTC | CASSLLNGAYNEQFF
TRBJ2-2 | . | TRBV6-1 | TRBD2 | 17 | TGTGCCAGCAGTGAATCGGCGGGGGGCCTCAACACCGGGGAGCTGTTTTTT | CASSESAGGLNTGELFF
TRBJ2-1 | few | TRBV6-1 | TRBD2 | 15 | TGTGCCAGCAGTGAAGTGGGACTACCCTACAATGAGCAGTTCTTC | CASSEVGLPYNEQFF
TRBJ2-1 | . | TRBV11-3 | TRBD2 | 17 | TGTGCCAGCAGCTTAGATCGGGGACTAGCGGGAGTTCTTGAGCAGTTCTTC | CASSLDRGLAGVLEQFF
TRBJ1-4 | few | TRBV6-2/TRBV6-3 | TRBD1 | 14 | TGTGCCAGCAGGGACAGGGGGACTAATGAAAAACTGTTTTTT | CASRDRGTNEKLFF
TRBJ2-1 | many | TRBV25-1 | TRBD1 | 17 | TGTGCCAGCAGTGAATCCACCGGGACAGGGCAATACAATGAGCAGTTCTTC | CASSESTGTGQYNEQFF
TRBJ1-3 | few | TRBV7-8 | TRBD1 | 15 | TGTGCCAGCAGCACCCAGGGGGCGGTTGGAAACACCATATATTTT | CASSTQGAVGNTIYF
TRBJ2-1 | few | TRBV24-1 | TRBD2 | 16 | TGTGCCACCAGCCGCCGGGCGGGAGGGCTCCTCAATGAGCAGTTCTTC | CATSRRAGGLLNEQFF
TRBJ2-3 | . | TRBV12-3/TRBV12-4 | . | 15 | TGTGCCAGCGGGCACGGGGCCTTTAGCACAGATACGCAGTATTTT | CASGHGAFSTDTQYF
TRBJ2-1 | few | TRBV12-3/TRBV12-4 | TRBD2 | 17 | TGTGCCAGCACCCCCGGGACTAGCGGGGGACTATACAATGAGCAGTTCTTC | CASTPGTSGGLYNEQFF
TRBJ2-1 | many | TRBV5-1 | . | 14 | TGCGCCAGCAGCCTCACTTTTATGGTGCCGGAGCAGTTCTTC | CASSLTFMVPEQFF
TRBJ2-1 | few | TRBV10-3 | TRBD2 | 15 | TGTGCCATCAGTCAAGGACTAGCGGAGAACAATGAGCAGTTCTTC | CAISQGLAENNEQFF
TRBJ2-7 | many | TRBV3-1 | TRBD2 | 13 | TGTGCCAGCAGACTAGCGTCTTCCTACGAGCAGTACTTC | CASRLASSYEQYF
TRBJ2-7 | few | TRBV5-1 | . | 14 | TGCGCCAGCAGCGCCAGGGGTAGCTCCTACGAGCAGTACTTC | CASSARGSSYEQYF
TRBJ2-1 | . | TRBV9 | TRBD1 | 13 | TGTGCCAGCAGCGTAGCCCCGGACAGGGTTGAGTTCTTC | CASSVAPDRVEFF
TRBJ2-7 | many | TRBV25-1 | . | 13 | TGTGCCAGCAGTGAATACGGTAGTCCCGAGCAGTACTTC | CASSEYGSPEQYF
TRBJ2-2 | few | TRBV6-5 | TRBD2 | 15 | TGTGCCAGCAGATTAGCGGGAGTTCGGACCGGGGAGCTGTTTTTT | CASRLAGVRTGELFF
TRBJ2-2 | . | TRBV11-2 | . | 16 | TGTGCCAGCAGCTTAGCGGTCATCCTCGACACCGGGGAGCTGTTTTTT | CASSLAVILDTGELFF
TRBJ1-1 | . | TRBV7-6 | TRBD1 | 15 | TGTGCCAGCAGCCCGGACGGGACAGCGAACACTGAAGCTTTCTTT | CASSPDGTANTEAFF
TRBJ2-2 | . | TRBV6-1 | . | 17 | TGTGCCCGCTACGAAACCGCAGGGAAAAGGGACACCGGGGAGCTGTTTTTT | CARYETAGKRDTGELFF
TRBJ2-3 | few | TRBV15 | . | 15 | TGTGCCACCAGGCCGGGACACTCCGTCACAGATACGCAGTATTTT | CATRPGHSVTDTQYF
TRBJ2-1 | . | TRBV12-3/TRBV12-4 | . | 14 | TGTGCCAGCAGTTTAACGGGACCAATAAATGAGCAGTTCTTC | CASSLTGPINEQFF
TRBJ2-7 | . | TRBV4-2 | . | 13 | TGTGCCAGCAGCCCCCAGATCTTCTGCGAGCAGTACTTC | CASSPQIFCEQYF
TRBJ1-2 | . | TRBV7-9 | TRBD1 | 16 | TGTGCCAGCAGCTTAGCGAAGGGGGCCGGGGGGGATGGCTACACCTTC | CASSLAKGAGGDGYTF
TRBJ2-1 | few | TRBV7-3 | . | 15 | TGTGCCAGCAGCTATGACTCCAACTCCTACAATGAGCAGTTCTTC | CASSYDSNSYNEQFF
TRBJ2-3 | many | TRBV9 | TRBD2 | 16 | TGTGCCAGCAGCGTCCGAGCGGGAGCTAGCACAGATACGCAGTATTTT | CASSVRAGASTDTQYF
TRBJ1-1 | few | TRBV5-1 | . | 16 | TGCGCCAGCAGCCTGAGGGGGGATGGCGTGAACACTGAAGCTTTCTTT | CASSLRGDGVNTEAFF
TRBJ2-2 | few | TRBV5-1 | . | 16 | TGCGCCAGCAGCTTGGTCGGGGCCTTGAACACCGGGGAGCTGTTTTTT | CASSLVGALNTGELFF
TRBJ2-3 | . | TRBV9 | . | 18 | TGTGCCAGCAGCGTAGTGGGATCTAGCGCGAGGTTGACAGATACGCAGTATTTT | CASSVVGSSARLTDTQYF
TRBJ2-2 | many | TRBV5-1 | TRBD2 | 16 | TGCGCCAGCAGCTTGGAGGGACTAGCACGAACCGGGGAGCTGTTTTTT | CASSLEGLARTGELFF
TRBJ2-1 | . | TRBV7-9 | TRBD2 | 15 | TGTGCCAGCAGCGCGACTAGCGCGAACTACAATGAGCAGTTCTTC | CASSATSANYNEQFF
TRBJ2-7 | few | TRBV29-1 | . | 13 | TGCAGCGTCGGGGAAGGTTATAACTACGAGCAGTACTTC | CSVGEGYNYEQYF
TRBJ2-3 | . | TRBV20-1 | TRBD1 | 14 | TGCAGTGCTGCCGGGACAGGGGTCCCAGATACGCAGTATTTT | CSAAGTGVPDTQYF
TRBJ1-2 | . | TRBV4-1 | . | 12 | TGCGCCAGCAGCTCCGACAGCATTGGCTACACCTTC | CASSSDSIGYTF
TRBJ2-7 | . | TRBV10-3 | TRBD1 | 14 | TGTGCCATCAACCCGGGACAGGGGGCCTACGAGCAGTACTTC | CAINPGQGAYEQYF
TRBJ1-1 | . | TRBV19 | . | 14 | TGTGCCAGTAGTATAGATGGAATGAACACTGAAGCTTTCTTT | CASSIDGMNTEAFF
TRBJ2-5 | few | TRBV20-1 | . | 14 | TGCAGTGCCCCGAAGGCTCCTCCAGGGGAGACCCAGTACTTC | CSAPKAPPGETQYF
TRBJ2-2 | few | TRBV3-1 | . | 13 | TGTGCCAGCAGCCAAGTTCCTGACGGGGAGCTGTTTTTT | CASSQVPDGELFF
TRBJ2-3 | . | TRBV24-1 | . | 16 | TGTGCCACCAGTGGTGGACGGCGGAGTTCCGCAGATACGCAGTATTTT | CATSGGRRSSADTQYF
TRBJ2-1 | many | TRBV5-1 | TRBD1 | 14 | TGCGCCAGCAGCTCCGGGACAGGAACCAATGAGCAGTTCTTC | CASSSGTGTNEQFF
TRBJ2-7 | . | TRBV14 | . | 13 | TGTGCCAGCAGCCCAAGCCCCAACTACGAGCAGTACTTC | CASSPSPNYEQYF
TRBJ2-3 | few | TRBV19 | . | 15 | TGTGCCAGTAGCCCGGCGACTGTTAGCACAGATACGCAGTATTTT | CASSPATVSTDTQYF
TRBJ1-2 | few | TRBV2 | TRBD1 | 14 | TGTGCCAGCATCCGGACAGGGAGGGACTATGGCTACACCTTC | CASIRTGRDYGYTF
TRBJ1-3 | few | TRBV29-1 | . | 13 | TGCAGCGTCAACCGGGCAGATGGAAACACCATATATTTT | CSVNRADGNTIYF
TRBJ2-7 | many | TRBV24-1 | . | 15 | TGTGCCACCAGTGATTTGCGGCAGCAAGCCTACGAGCAGTACTTC | CATSDLRQQAYEQYF
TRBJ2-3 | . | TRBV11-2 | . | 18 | TGTGCCAGCAGCTTGACCTCAGGGCCGGGGGCGGTATCTGATACGCAGTATTTT | CASSLTSGPGAVSDTQYF